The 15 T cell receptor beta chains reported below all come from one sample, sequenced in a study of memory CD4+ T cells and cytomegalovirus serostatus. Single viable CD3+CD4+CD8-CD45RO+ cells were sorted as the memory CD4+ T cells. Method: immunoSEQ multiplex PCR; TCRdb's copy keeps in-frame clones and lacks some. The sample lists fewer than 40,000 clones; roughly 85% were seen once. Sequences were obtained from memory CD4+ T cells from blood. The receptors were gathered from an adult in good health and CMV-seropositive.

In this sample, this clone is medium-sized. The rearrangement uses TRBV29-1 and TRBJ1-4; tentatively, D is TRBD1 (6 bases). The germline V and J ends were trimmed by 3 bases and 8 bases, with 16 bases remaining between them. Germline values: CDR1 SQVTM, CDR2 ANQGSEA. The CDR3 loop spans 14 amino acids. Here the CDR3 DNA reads TGCAGCGTTGAGGAGGGGGACACATACGAAAAACTGTTTTTT. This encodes CSVEEGDTYEKLFF.

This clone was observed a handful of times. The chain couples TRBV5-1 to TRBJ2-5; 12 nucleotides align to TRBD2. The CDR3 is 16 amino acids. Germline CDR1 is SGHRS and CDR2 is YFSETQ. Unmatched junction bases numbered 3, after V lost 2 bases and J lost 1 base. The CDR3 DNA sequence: TGCGCCAGCAGCTTAACTAGCGGGGGGTTCCAAGAGACCCAGTACTTC. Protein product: CASSLTSGGFQETQYF.

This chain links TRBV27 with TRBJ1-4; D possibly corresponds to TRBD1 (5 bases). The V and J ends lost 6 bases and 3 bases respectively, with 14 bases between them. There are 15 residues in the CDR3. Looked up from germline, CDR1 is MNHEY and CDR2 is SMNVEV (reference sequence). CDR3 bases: TGTGCCAGCAGCGCGACATTAGGGGCTAATGAAAAACTGTTTTTT. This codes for CASSATLGANEKLFF.

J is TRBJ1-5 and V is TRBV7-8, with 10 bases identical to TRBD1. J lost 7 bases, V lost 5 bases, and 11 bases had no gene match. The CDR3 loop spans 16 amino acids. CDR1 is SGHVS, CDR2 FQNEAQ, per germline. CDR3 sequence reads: CASSLYRDRGYQPQHF. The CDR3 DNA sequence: TGTGCCAGCAGCCTCTACAGGGACAGGGGATACCAGCCCCAGCATTTT.

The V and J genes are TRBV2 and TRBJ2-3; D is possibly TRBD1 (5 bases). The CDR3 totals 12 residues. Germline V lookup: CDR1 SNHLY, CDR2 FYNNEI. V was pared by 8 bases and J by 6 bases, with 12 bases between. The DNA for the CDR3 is TGTGCCAGCGCCCAGGGCGACGATACGCAGTATTTT. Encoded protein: CASAQGDDTQYF.

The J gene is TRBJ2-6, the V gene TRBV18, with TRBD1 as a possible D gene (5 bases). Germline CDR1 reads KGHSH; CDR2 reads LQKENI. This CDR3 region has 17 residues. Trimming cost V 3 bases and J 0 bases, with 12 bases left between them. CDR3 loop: CASSPVTGYSGANVLTF. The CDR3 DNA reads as TGTGCCAGCTCACCGGTCACAGGCTACTCTGGGGCCAACGTCCTGACTTTC.

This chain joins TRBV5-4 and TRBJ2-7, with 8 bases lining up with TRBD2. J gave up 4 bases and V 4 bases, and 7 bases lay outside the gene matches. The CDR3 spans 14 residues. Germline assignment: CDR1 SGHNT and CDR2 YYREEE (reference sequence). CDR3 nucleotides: TGTGCCAGCAGCCCGGGGGGGGCTGAGTACGAGCAGTACTTC. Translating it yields CASSPGGAEYEQYF. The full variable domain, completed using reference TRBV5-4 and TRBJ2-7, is ETGVTQSPTHLIKTRGQQVTLRCSSQSGHNTVSWYQQALGQGPQFIFQYYREEENGRGNFPPRFSGLQFPNYSSELNVNALELDDSALYLCASSPGGAEYEQYFGPGTRLTVT.

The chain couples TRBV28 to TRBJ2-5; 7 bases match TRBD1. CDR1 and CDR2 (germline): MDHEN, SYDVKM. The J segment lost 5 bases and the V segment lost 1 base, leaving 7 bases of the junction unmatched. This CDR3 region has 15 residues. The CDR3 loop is CASSLSTGLDETQYF. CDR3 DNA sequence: TGTGCCAGCAGTTTATCGACAGGGCTGGACGAGACCCAGTACTTC.

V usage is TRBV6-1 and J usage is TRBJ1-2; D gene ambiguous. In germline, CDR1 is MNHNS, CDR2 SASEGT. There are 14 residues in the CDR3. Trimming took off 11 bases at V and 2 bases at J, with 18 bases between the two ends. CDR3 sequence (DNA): TGTGCCGTAACAGCGGGCCCGGGGAACTATGGCTACACCTTC. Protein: CAVTAGPGNYGYTF.

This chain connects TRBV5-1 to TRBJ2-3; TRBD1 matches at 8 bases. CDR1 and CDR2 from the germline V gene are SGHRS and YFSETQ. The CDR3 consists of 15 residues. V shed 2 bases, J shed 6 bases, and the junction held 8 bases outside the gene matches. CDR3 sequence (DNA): TGCGCCAGCAGCTTTGTCGGACAGGGTTCGGATACGCAGTATTTT. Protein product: CASSFVGQGSDTQYF.

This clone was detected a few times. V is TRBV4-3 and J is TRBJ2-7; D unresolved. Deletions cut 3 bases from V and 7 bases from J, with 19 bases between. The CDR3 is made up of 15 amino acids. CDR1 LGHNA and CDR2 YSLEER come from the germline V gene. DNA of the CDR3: TGCGCCAGCAGCCAGGTCCTCGAACCCCCTGGGGAGCAGTACTTC. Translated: CASSQVLEPPGEQYF.

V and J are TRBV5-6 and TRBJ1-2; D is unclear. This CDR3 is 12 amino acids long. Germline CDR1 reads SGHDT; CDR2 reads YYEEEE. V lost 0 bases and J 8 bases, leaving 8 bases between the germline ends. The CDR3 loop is CASSLGVGGYTF. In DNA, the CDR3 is TGTGCCAGCAGCTTGGGGGTCGGCGGCTACACCTTC. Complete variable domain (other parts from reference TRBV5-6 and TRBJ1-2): DAGVTQSPTHLIKTRGQQVTLRCSPKSGHDTVSWYQQALGQGPQFIFQYYEEEERQRGNFPDRFSGHQFPNYSSELNVNALLLGDSALYLCASSLGVGGYTFGSGTRLTVV.

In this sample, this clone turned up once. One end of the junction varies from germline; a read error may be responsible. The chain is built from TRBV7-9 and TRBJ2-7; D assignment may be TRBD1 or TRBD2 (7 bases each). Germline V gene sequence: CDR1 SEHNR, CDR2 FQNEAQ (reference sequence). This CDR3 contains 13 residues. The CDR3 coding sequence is TGTGCTAGCAGCTTAGCAGGGGGAGGGCCCCAGAACTTC. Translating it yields CASSLAGGGPQNF.

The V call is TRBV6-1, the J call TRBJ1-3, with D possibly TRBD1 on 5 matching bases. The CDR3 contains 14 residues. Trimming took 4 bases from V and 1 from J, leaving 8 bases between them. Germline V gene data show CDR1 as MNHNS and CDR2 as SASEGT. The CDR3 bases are TGTGCCAGCAGTGCCGGGACTTCTGGAAACACCATATATTTT. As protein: CASSAGTSGNTIYF.

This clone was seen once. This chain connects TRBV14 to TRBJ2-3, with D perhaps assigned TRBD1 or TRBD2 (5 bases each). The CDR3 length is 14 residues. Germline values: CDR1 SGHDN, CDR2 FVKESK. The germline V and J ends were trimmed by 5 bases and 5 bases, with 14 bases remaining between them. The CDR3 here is CASSKGTGLDTQYF. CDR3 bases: TGTGCCAGCAGCAAGGGGACGGGGTTAGATACGCAGTATTTT. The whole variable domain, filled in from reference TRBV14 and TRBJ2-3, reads EAGVTQFPSHSVIEKGQTVTLRCDPISGHDNLYWYRRVMGKEIKFLLHFVKESKQDESGMPNNRFLAERTGGTYSTLKVQPAELEDSGVYFCASSKGTGLDTQYFGPGTRLTVL.